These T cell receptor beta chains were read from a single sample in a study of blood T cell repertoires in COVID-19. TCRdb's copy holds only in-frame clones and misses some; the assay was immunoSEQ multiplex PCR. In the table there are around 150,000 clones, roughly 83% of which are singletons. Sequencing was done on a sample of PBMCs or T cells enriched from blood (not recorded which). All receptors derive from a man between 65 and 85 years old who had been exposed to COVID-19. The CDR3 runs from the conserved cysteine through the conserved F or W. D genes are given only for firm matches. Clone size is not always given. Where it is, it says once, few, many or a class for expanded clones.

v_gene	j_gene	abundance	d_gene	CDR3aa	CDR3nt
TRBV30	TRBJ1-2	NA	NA	CAWSYMRGYTF	TGTGCCTGGAGTTATATGAGGGGCTACACCTTC
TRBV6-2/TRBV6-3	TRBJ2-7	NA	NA	CASSYLGVRGYEQYF	TGTGCCAGCAGTTACCTAGGGGTGCGGGGCTACGAGCAGTACTTC
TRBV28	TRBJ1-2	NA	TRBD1	CASSTQGAIGYTF	TGTGCCAGCAGTACCCAGGGGGCGATTGGCTACACCTTC
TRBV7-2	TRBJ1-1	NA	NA	CASSSRQLLEAFF	TGTGCCAGCAGCTCACGACAGCTGCTTGAAGCTTTCTTT
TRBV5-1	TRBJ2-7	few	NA	CASSYTGTSYEQYF	TGCGCCAGCAGCTATACCGGGACAAGCTACGAGCAGTACTTC
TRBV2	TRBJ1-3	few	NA	CASSVRTIDSGDTIYF	TGTGCCAGCAGTGTTAGGACAATCGATAGCGGAGACACCATATATTTT
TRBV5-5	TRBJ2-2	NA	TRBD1	CASSLGQGTGELFF	TGTGCCAGCAGCTTGGGACAGGGAACCGGGGAGCTGTTTTTT
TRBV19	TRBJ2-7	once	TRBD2	CASSLGTTSYEQYF	TGTGCCAGTAGTTTGGGGACTACCTCCTACGAGCAGTACTTC
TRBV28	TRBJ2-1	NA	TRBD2	CASSRGLAGGAREQFF	TGTGCCAGCAGCCGCGGACTAGCGGGAGGGGCTCGTGAGCAGTTCTTC
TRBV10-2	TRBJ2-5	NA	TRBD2	CASGKTSGGQETQYF	TGCGCCAGCGGCAAAACTAGCGGAGGACAAGAGACCCAGTACTTC
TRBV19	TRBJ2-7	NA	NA	CASSRGVGRRDEQYF	TGTGCCAGTAGCCGAGGGGTCGGGAGACGCGACGAGCAGTACTTC
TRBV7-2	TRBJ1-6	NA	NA	CASSVGGTYNSPLHF	TGTGCCAGCAGCGTGGGGGGGACGTATAATTCACCCCTCCACTTT
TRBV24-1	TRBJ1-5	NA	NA	CATSGQSEAQHF	TGTGCCACCAGTGGACAGTCAGAGGCCCAGCATTTT
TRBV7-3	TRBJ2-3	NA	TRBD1	CASSSGTGGTDTQYF	TGTGCCAGCAGCTCCGGGACAGGGGGAACAGATACGCAGTATTTT
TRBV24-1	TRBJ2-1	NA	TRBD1	CATALRTGVDEQFF	TGTGCCACCGCGCTCCGGACAGGGGTGGATGAGCAGTTCTTC
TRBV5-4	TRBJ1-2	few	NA	CASSLDGNYGYTF	TGTGCCAGCAGCTTGGACGGGAACTATGGCTACACCTTC